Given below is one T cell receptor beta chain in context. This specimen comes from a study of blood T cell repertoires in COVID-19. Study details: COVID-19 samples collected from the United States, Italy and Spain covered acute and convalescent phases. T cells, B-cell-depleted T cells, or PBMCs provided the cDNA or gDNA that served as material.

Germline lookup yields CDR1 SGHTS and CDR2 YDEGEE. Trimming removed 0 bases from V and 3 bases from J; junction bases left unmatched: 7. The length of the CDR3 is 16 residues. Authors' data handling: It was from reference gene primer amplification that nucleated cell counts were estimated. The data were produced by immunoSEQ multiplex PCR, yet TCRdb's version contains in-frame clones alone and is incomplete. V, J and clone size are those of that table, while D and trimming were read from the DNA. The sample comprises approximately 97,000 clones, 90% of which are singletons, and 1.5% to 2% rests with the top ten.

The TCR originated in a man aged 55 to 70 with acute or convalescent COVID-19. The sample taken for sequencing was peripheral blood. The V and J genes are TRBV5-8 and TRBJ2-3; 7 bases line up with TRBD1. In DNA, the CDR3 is TGTGCCAGCAGCTTGGGTCGGGACAGATCAACAGATACGCAGTATTTT. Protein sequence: CASSLGRDRSTDTQYF.